These T cell receptor beta chains were read from a single sample in a study of blood T cells in healthy people across ages. MiXCR, run by TCRdb on the 5' RACE reads, gives a single entry per CDR3 protein. Of hundreds of thousands of distinct CDR3 sequences in the sample, around 30% were seen once. Sequencing used blood. These receptors were collected from an elderly woman in good health. The CDR3 runs from the conserved cysteine through the conserved F or W. The D gene is left open where the match is weak. Rows give clone size only sometimes, using once, few, many, or a class for an expanded clone.

V gene	clone size	D gene	J gene	CDR3 protein	CDR3 DNA
TRBV5-1	many	-	TRBJ2-7	CASSRDGTYEQYF	TGCGCCAGCAGCAGGGACGGTACCTACGAGCAGTACTTC
TRBV12-3/TRBV12-4	-	-	TRBJ2-3	CASSVGEGTQYF	TGTGCCAGCAGTGTGGGGGAAGGTACGCAGTATTTT
TRBV30	-	TRBD1	TRBJ2-6	CAWTRVLGQGSGANVLTF	TGTGCCTGGACCCGGGTCCTTGGACAGGGGTCTGGGGCCAACGTCCTGACTTTC
TRBV7-2	-	-	TRBJ1-2	CASSPTTWGVSEGYTF	TGTGCCAGCAGCCCCACGACCTGGGGCGTATCGGAAGGCTACACCTTC
TRBV7-2	many	-	TRBJ1-5	CASSGLPGSNQPQHF	TGTGCCAGCAGCGGCCTTCCAGGTAGCAATCAGCCCCAGCATTTT
TRBV24-1	many	-	TRBJ2-3	CATSVRDTQYF	TGTGCCACCAGTGTGAGAGATACGCAGTATTTT
TRBV12-3/TRBV12-4	many	TRBD2	TRBJ2-3	CASSTGLAGGRDTQYF	TGTGCCAGCAGTACGGGACTAGCGGGGGGTAGAGATACGCAGTATTTT
TRBV24-1	few	-	TRBJ2-5	CATSDLATGQETQYF	TGTGCCACCAGTGATCTCGCTACAGGGCAAGAGACCCAGTACTTC
TRBV10-3	many	-	TRBJ2-6	CATGIPGANVLTF	TGTGCCACCGGGATACCTGGGGCCAACGTCCTGACTTTC
TRBV7-2	many	-	TRBJ1-2	CASSRNGDRSNYGYTF	TGTGCCAGCAGCCGTAATGGTGACAGATCTAACTATGGCTACACCTTC
TRBV27	-	TRBD1	TRBJ2-3	CASSLAPQGAGTDTQYF	TGTGCCAGCAGTTTAGCCCCACAGGGGGCGGGCACAGATACGCAGTATTTT
TRBV11-2	-	TRBD2	TRBJ2-4	CAGSLSGGDIQYF	TGTGCCGGCAGCTTATCCGGGGGGGACATTCAGTACTTC
TRBV29-1	many	TRBD2	TRBJ2-5	CSVVGLAGRETQYF	TGCAGCGTTGTAGGGCTAGCGGGGAGGGAGACCCAGTACTTC
TRBV6-6	many	-	TRBJ2-6	CASWGAPGANVLTF	TGTGCCAGTTGGGGGGCGCCTGGGGCCAACGTCCTGACTTTC
TRBV5-1	many	TRBD2	TRBJ2-4	CASSRSGAAKNIQYF	TGCGCCAGCAGTCGGAGCGGGGCAGCCAAAAACATTCAGTACTTC
TRBV14	-	-	TRBJ2-2	CASSLTRLAGELFF	TGTGCCAGCAGCCTTACCCGTTTGGCCGGGGAGCTGTTTTTT
TRBV7-2	-	TRBD2	TRBJ2-7	CASRPAGAYEQYF	TGTGCCAGCCGGCCGGCGGGGGCCTACGAGCAGTACTTC
TRBV20-1	many	-	TRBJ2-5	CSAPRPQFLETQYF	TGCAGTGCCCCGAGGCCCCAGTTTTTGGAGACCCAGTACTTC
TRBV7-2	-	-	TRBJ1-2	CASSRGGQFYGYTF	TGTGCCAGCAGCCGGGGGGGCCAGTTCTATGGCTACACCTTC
TRBV12-3/TRBV12-4	-	TRBD1	TRBJ2-2	CASTRDSNTGELFF	TGTGCCAGCACCAGGGACAGCAACACCGGGGAGCTGTTTTTT
TRBV6-2/TRBV6-3	-	-	TRBJ2-2	CASSQEYTGELFF	TGTGCCAGCAGTCAGGAGTACACCGGGGAGCTGTTTTTT
TRBV20-1	many	TRBD1	TRBJ2-4	CSASRDRALAKNIQYF	TGCAGTGCTAGTCGGGACAGGGCCCTAGCCAAAAACATTCAGTACTTC
TRBV19	-	-	TRBJ1-6	CASSTSYRDSPLHF	TGTGCCAGTAGTACATCGTACAGGGATTCACCCCTCCACTTT
TRBV10-2	few	TRBD2	TRBJ2-1	CASSFQRGGSYNEQFF	TGCGCCAGCAGTTTTCAGCGGGGGGGCTCCTACAATGAGCAGTTCTTC
TRBV4-3	-	TRBD1	TRBJ1-2	CASSQDRDRWGGYTF	TGCGCCAGCAGCCAAGACCGGGACAGGTGGGGTGGCTACACCTTC
TRBV2	-	-	TRBJ2-5	CASSPRRGRVETQYF	TGTGCCAGCAGTCCCCGGCGGGGAAGGGTAGAGACCCAGTACTTC
TRBV7-3	-	TRBD2	TRBJ2-1	CASSLYAGVDEQFF	TGTGCCAGCAGCTTATACGCGGGGGTGGATGAGCAGTTCTTC
TRBV12-3/TRBV12-4	many	-	TRBJ2-1	CASSLDGEANTEQFF	TGTGCCAGCAGTTTAGATGGCGAGGCCAACACCGAGCAGTTCTTC
TRBV5-1	many	-	TRBJ2-1	CASSLDGDNHASEQFF	TGCGCCAGCAGCTTGGATGGTGACAACCACGCCTCTGAGCAGTTCTTC
TRBV12-3/TRBV12-4	-	TRBD1	TRBJ2-3	CASSPGQKADTQYF	TGTGCCAGCAGCCCGGGACAGAAAGCAGATACGCAGTATTTT
TRBV7-2	once	TRBD2	TRBJ2-5	CASSLRGGNNEQYF	TGTGCTAGCAGCTTACGGGGGGGGAACAATGAGCAGTACTTC
TRBV12-3/TRBV12-4	-	-	TRBJ2-7	CASSIQQGKDYEQYF	TGTGCCAGCAGTATCCAACAGGGTAAGGACTACGAGCAGTACTTC